The 7 T cell receptor beta chains below come from one sample, sequenced in a study of PD-1 blockade in classical Hodgkin lymphoma. After autologous stem cell transplantation all patients relapsed, and prior brentuximab vedotin exposure differed between cohorts. Using immunoSEQ multiplex PCR, the repertoire was profiled, and TCRdb retains in-frame clones only, with some absent. The sample carries around 45,000 clones, approximately 72% recorded once. The sequencing here drew on peripheral blood mononuclear cells (PBMCs), taken before the second cycle of nivolumab. These receptors were collected from a human donor with classical Hodgkin lymphoma.

The rearrangement links TRBV18 to TRBJ1-3; no firm D call. The V gene lost 3 bases and the J gene lost 0 bases, with 6 bases spanning the gap. CDR1 and CDR2 from the germline V gene are KGHSH and LQKENI. This CDR3 spans 14 amino acids. The CDR3 DNA is TGTGCCAGCTCACCTCGGGACTCTGGAAACACCATATATTTT. Translated, it gives CASSPRDSGNTIYF.

This clone was recorded a few times. The chain couples TRBV5-4 to TRBJ1-1, with 7 bases aligning to TRBD1. From germline, CDR1 is SGHNT and CDR2 YYREEE (reference sequence). CDR3 length: 15 amino acids. J gave up 3 bases and V 4 bases, and 9 bases lay outside the gene matches. CDR3 loop: CASSPIEGADTEAFF. CDR3 bases: TGTGCCAGCAGCCCTATTGAGGGGGCGGACACTGAAGCTTTCTTT.

In its sample, this clone was seen once. The gene calls are TRBV19 and TRBJ1-1; no clear D. V lost 3 bases to trimming and J lost 1 base, with 6 bases between them. CDR1 and CDR2 from the germline V gene are LNHDA and SQIVND (reference sequence). This CDR3 region has 13 residues. CDR3 protein: CASSITGNTEAFF. CDR3 sequence (DNA): TGTGCCAGTAGTATCACCGGGAACACTGAAGCTTTCTTT.

The genes are TRBV18 and TRBJ2-1; D is unresolved. The V gene lost 5 bases and the J gene lost 7 bases, with 15 bases spanning the gap. Germline V gene lookup returns CDR1 KGHSH and CDR2 LQKENI. This CDR3 comprises 14 residues. CDR3 protein: CASSSAIGLNEQFF. The CDR3 nucleotides are TGTGCCAGCTCATCGGCTATTGGCCTTAATGAGCAGTTCTTC. The complete variable domain, with remaining parts taken from reference TRBV18 and TRBJ2-1, reads NAGVMQNPRHLVRRRGQEARLRCSPMKGHSHVYWYRQLPEEGLKFMVYLQKENIIDESGMPKERFSAEFPKEGPSILRIQQVVRGDSAAYFCASSSAIGLNEQFFGPGTRLTVL.

This clone was seen a few times. The chain recombines TRBV7-9 with TRBJ1-4; D call uncertain. This CDR3 comprises 10 residues. Germline V gives CDR1 SEHNR, CDR2 FQNEAQ (reference sequence). The germline V and J ends were trimmed by 5 bases and 10 bases, with 5 bases remaining between them. The CDR3 spells CASSHIKLFF. In nucleotides, the CDR3 is TGTGCCAGCAGCCACATAAAACTGTTTTTT.

The chain combines TRBV10-3 with TRBJ2-4; D is possibly TRBD2 (7 bases). Trimming took 10 bases from V and 0 from J, leaving 13 bases between them. CDR1 ENHRY and CDR2 SYGVKD come from the germline V gene. The CDR3 covers 14 residues. CDR3 DNA sequence: TGTGCCAGCGGGGGCACTTTAGCCAAAAACATTCAGTACTTC. Translated, it gives CASGGTLAKNIQYF.

This chain joins TRBV7-2 and TRBJ2-4; D gene uncertain. CDR1 is SGHTA and CDR2 is FQGNSA in the germline V gene. The V end lost 3 bases, the J end lost 2 bases, and 5 bases lay between the germline ends. This CDR3 region has 13 residues. The CDR3 coding sequence is TGTGCCAGCAGCTTGGGGTCCAAAAACATTCAGTACTTC. The encoded protein is CASSLGSKNIQYF.